This TCR beta chain was captured by sequencing in a study of OX40 agonist ivuxolimab in advanced cancers. Patients had blood sampled at baseline and again on cycle 4 day 1 and cycle 7 day 1. The V and J ends lost 5 bases and 4 bases respectively, with 14 bases between them. CDR1 MNHEY and CDR2 SVGAGI come from the germline V gene. CDR3 size: 15 residues. Concerning this clone: The antigen remains undetermined.

Findings and limits, study-wide: In the expanded peripheral T cells, antigen specificity was never determined. In general, CD8+ T cells held more expanded clones than CD4+ did, on average.

Measured with immunoSEQ multiplex PCR; TCRdb has only the in-frame clones, and not every one. The repertoire holds 80,000 to 100,000 clones, with about 90% as singletons. The origin of this receptor is an adult with an advanced solid tumor such as melanoma, head and neck, liver or kidney cancer. Sequenced material: CD4+ or CD8+ T cells sorted from blood, taken in a trial of the OX40 agonist ivuxolimab. The gene calls are TRBV6-5 and TRBJ1-4; D call uncertain. Here the CDR3 reads CASSLRGNLNEKLFF. CDR3 sequence (DNA): TGTGCCAGCAGTCTTCGGGGAAACCTTAATGAAAAACTGTTTTTT.